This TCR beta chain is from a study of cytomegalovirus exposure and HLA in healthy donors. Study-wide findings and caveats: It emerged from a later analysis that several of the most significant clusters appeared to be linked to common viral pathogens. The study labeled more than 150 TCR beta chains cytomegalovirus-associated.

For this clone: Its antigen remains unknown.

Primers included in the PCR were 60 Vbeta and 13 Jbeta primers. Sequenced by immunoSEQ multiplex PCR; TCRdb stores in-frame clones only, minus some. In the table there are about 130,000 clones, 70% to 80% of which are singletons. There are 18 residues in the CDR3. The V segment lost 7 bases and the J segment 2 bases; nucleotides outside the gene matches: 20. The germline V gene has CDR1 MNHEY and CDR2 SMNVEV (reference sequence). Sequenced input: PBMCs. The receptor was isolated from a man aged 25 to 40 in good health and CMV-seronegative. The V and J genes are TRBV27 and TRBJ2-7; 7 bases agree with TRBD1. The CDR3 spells CASIMGITGAPRTYEQYF. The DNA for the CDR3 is TGTGCCAGCATAATGGGGATAACAGGGGCCCCAAGAACCTACGAGCAGTACTTC.